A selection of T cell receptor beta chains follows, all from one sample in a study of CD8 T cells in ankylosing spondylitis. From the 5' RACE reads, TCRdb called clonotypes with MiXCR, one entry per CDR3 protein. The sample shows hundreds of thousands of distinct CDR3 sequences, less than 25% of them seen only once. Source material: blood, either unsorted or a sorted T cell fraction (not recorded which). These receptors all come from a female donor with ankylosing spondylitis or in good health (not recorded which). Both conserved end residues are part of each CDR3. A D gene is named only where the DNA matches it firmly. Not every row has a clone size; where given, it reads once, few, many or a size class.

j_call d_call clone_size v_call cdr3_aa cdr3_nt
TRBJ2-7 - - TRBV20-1 CSARVATPREQYF TGCAGTGCTAGAGTGGCCACCCCGAGAGAGCAGTACTTC
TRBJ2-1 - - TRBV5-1 CASSPGASAYNEQFF TGCGCCAGCAGCCCCGGGGCTAGCGCCTACAATGAGCAGTTCTTC
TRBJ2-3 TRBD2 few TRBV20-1 CSAPLGGRARDTQYF TGCAGTGCTCCCCTCGGCGGGAGGGCTAGAGATACGCAGTATTTT
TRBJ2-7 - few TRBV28 CASSSTRYEQYF TGTGCCAGCAGTTCGACTCGTTACGAGCAGTACTTC
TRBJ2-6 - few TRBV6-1 CASRTGSGANVLTF TGTGCCTCAAGGACGGGCTCTGGGGCCAACGTCCTGACTTTC
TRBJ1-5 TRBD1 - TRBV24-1 CATSGTGYNQPQHF TGTGCCACCAGTGGGACAGGCTACAATCAGCCCCAGCATTTT
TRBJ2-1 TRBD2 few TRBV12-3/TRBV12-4 CASSQGLVLAPGGEQFF TGTGCCAGCAGTCAGGGACTAGTTCTGGCCCCTGGGGGTGAGCAGTTCTTC
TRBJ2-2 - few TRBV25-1 CASSEYTRTGELFF TGTGCCAGCAGTGAATATACCAGAACCGGGGAGCTGTTTTTT
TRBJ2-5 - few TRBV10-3 CAISEGRNQETQYF TGTGCCATCAGTGAGGGCAGAAACCAAGAGACCCAGTACTTC
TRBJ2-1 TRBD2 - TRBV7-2 CASSLLSGRVNEQFF TGTGCCAGCAGCTTACTCAGCGGGAGGGTCAATGAGCAGTTCTTC
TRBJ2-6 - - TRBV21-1 CASCRTGANVLTF TGTGCCAGCTGCCGGACCGGGGCCAACGTCCTGACTTTC
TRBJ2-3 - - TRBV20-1 CSASIDTQYF TGCAGTGCTAGTATAGATACGCAGTATTTT
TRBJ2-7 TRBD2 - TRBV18 CASSPWTSGSSYEQYF TGTGCCAGCTCACCATGGACTAGCGGGAGCTCCTACGAGCAGTACTTC
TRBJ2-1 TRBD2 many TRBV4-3 CASSASGRGSEQFF TGCGCCAGCAGTGCGAGCGGGAGAGGGAGTGAGCAGTTCTTC
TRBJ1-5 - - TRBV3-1 CASSQDTNQPQHF TGTGCCAGCAGCCAAGACACTAATCAGCCCCAGCATTTT